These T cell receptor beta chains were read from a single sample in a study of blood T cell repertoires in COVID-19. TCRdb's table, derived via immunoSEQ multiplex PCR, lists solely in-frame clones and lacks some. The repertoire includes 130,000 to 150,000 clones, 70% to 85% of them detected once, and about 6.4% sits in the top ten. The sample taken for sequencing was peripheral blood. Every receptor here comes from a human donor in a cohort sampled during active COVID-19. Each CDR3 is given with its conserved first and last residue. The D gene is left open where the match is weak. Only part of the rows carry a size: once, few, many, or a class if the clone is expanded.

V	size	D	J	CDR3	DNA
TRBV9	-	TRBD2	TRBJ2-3	CASSVVTSGGPDTQYF	TGTGCCAGCAGCGTAGTAACTAGCGGGGGGCCAGATACGCAGTATTTT
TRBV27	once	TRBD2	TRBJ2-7	CASSFRGGTYEQYF	TGTGCCAGCAGTTTTCGGGGGGGGACATACGAGCAGTACTTC
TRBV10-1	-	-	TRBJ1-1	CASSERSRGLNELF	TGCGCCAGCAGTGAGCGGAGCAGGGGTTTAAACGAGCTCTTT
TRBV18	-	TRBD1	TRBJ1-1	CASSPGQVLSEAFF	TGTGCCAGCTCACCAGGACAGGTCCTCTCTGAAGCTTTCTTT
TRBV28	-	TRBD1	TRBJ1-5	CASSDRDRGGSQPQHF	TGTGCCAGCAGTGACAGGGACAGGGGTGGTAGTCAGCCCCAGCATTTT
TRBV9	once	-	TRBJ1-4	CASSGRGQDEGEEKLFF	TGTGCCAGCAGCGGTCGTGGCCAGGACGAGGGGGAGGAAAAACTGTTTTTT
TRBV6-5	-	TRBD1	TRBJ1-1	CASSSGQGLEAFF	TGTGCCAGCAGCTCGGGACAGGGCCTTGAAGCTTTCTTT
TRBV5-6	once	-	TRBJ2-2	CASSLRVGSGTGELFF	TGTGCCAGCAGCTTACGGGTAGGGAGTGGAACCGGGGAGCTGTTTTTT
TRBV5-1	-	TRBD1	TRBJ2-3	CASSRDRGETDTQYF	TGCGCCAGCAGCCGGGACAGGGGAGAAACAGATACGCAGTATTTT
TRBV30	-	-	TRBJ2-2	CAWSTGTGGELFF	TGTGCCTGGAGTACAGGGACCGGCGGGGAGCTGTTTTTT
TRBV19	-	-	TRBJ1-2	CASSITVYYGYTF	TGTGCCAGTAGTATTACAGTTTACTATGGCTACACCTTC
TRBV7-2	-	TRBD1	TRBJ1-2	CASSRDRNNYGYTF	TGTGCCAGCAGCCGGGACAGAAATAACTATGGCTACACCTTC
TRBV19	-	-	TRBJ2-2	CASQTGKIGTGELFF	TGTGCCAGCCAAACAGGAAAGATAGGAACCGGGGAGCTGTTTTTT
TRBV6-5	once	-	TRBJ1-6	CASSLAYNSPLHF	TGTGCCAGCAGTCTGGCATATAATTCACCCCTCCACTTT
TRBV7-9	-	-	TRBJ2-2	CASSLLEREAGELFF	TGTGCCAGCAGCTTATTAGAGAGAGAGGCCGGGGAGCTGTTTTTT
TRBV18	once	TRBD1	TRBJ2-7	CASSPRGQGGPEQYF	TGTGCCAGCTCACCTCGGGGACAGGGGGGGCCCGAGCAGTACTTC
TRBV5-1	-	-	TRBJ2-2	CARSLAVGGNTGELFF	TGCGCCCGCAGCTTGGCCGTGGGGGGGAACACCGGGGAGCTGTTTTTT
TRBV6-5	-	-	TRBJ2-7	CASRPPKGTYEQYF	TGTGCCAGCAGACCCCCGAAGGGGACCTACGAGCAGTACTTC
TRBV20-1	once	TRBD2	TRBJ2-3	CSASFLAGLGADTQYF	TGCAGTGCTAGTTTCCTAGCGGGACTGGGGGCAGATACGCAGTATTTT
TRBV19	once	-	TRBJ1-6	CASSPGTPGNSPLHF	TGTGCCAGTAGTCCCGGGACACCCGGTAATTCACCCCTCCACTTT
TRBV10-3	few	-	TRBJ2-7	CATQGGGGGNAYEQYF	TGTGCCACCCAGGGGGGTGGTGGGGGGAACGCCTACGAGCAGTACTTC
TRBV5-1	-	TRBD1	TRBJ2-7	CASSFGGQGSEQYF	TGCGCCAGCAGCTTCGGAGGACAGGGGTCCGAGCAGTACTTC
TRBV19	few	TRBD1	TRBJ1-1	CASSRRQGQGTEAFF	TGTGCCAGTAGCCGCAGACAGGGTCAAGGCACTGAAGCTTTCTTT
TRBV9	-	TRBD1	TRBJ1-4	CASSVSVGGAGGNEKLFF	TGTGCCAGCAGCGTAAGCGTAGGAGGGGCAGGGGGCAATGAAAAACTGTTTTTT
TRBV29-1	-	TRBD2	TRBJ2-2	CSGTGLANTGELFF	TGCAGCGGGACGGGACTAGCGAACACCGGGGAGCTGTTTTTT
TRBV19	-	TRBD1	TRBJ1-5	CASSLSQGANQPQHF	TGTGCCAGTAGTCTTTCACAGGGGGCGAATCAGCCCCAGCATTTT
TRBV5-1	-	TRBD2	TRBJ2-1	CASSFSGGDNEQFF	TGCGCCAGCAGTTTTAGCGGGGGGGACAATGAGCAGTTCTTC
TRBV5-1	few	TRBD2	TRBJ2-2	CASSSRLAGNTGELFF	TGCGCCAGCAGCTCACGACTAGCGGGGAACACCGGGGAGCTGTTTTTT
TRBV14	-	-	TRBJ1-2	CASSQIQGSGYTF	TGTGCCAGCAGCCAAATACAGGGAAGTGGCTACACCTTC
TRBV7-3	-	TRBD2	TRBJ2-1	CASSPNGIAGAGSSYNEQFF	TGTGCCAGCAGCCCAAACGGTATAGCGGGGGCCGGGAGCTCCTACAATGAGCAGTTCTTC
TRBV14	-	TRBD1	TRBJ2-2	CASSRDRVAGELFF	TGTGCCAGCAGCCGAGACAGGGTCGCCGGGGAGCTGTTTTTT
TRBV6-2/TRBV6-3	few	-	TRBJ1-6	CASSLFPNSPLHF	TGTGCCAGCAGCCTCTTCCCCAATTCACCCCTCCACTTT
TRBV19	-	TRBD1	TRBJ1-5	CASSPTPGTGNQPQHF	TGTGCCAGTAGTCCAACCCCCGGGACAGGGAATCAGCCCCAGCATTTT